The text below deals with one T cell receptor (beta chain). The conserved final phenylalanine or tryptophan is absent from the CDR3, which likely points to a read error. Co-extraction of both nucleic acids (RNA and DNA) used roughly 19-33 mg of unsorted bulk tissue. Reverse transcription of roughly 0.45 ug total RNA with a constant-region primer produced TCR beta cDNA. Each TCR beta library was derived from three nested multiplex PCR rounds that employed slightly modified ARM-PCR. A C-beta reverse primer and TRBV1-TRBV30 forward primers served in each of the first two PCR rounds, at 10 cycles apiece. TCRdb re-derived calls from the multiplex PCR reads in MiXCR, one entry per CDR3 protein. This sample has about 78,000 distinct CDR3 sequences, with about two thirds found just once. The CDR3 has 15 amino acids. Germline CDR1 reads SGHNT; CDR2 reads YENEEA. This sample is drawn from a study of tumor-infiltrating lymphocytes in primary liver carcinoma. Across the whole study: Tumor lesions were T1-T3 N0M0 and spanned roughly 4 to 11 cm.

The clonotype comes from a woman aged 60-75 years with primary liver carcinoma and hepatitis B virus infection. The gene calls are TRBV11-3 and TRBJ2-7; D may be TRBD1 or TRBD2 (6 bases each). The sample consisted of liver tumor tissue from sampling region 4. Subset of the sample: tumor region T4, right-lateral pole. CDR3: CTSTPRGVEPYEQYI. The CDR3 nucleotides are TGTACCAGCACCCCGAGGGGGGTTGAACCCTACGAGCAGTACATC.